The rows below give T cell receptor beta chains drawn from one sample of a study of cytomegalovirus exposure and HLA in healthy donors. Clones were sequenced by immunoSEQ multiplex PCR, and TCRdb holds only the in-frame ones, with some missing. The data hold 240,000 or so clones, with around 85% observed a single time. The sequenced sample consisted of PBMCs. The receptors here all came from a woman aged 25 to 39 in good health and CMV-seropositive. CDR3s include the opening cysteine and the closing phenylalanine or tryptophan. D genes are given only for firm matches. Clone size is stated in some rows and not others, as once, few, many or a class when expanded.

j_call d_call clone_size v_call cdr3_nt cdr3_aa
TRBJ2-5 . . TRBV19 TGTGCCAGTAGTATCACGACTAGTTCGGAGACCCAGTACTTC CASSITTSSETQYF
TRBJ2-4 TRBD2 . TRBV6-1 TGTGCCAGCAGTGAGGGACTAGCGGGAGCCAAAAACATTCAGTACTTC CASSEGLAGAKNIQYF
TRBJ2-7 . . TRBV19 TGTGCCAGTAGATCGTCACAGGCAGTCTACGAGCAGTACTTC CASRSSQAVYEQYF
TRBJ2-2 . . TRBV28 TGTGCCAGCAGTTTTTTGGGCACCAACGGGGAGCTGTTTTTT CASSFLGTNGELFF
TRBJ2-7 TRBD1 . TRBV6-1 TGTGCCAGCAGTGACTGGACAGGGGACGGCGAGCAGTACTTC CASSDWTGDGEQYF
TRBJ2-1 TRBD1 . TRBV15 TGTGCCATCCGGGACAGGGGTCACAATGAGCAGTTCTTC CAIRDRGHNEQFF
TRBJ1-1 . . TRBV7-2 TGTGCCAGCAGCTTACCGGGACACCAGAACACTGAAGCTTTCTTT CASSLPGHQNTEAFF
TRBJ2-3 TRBD1 once TRBV2 TGTGCCAGCAGGGGATACAGGGGGCGCCAAGATACGCAGTATTTT CASRGYRGRQDTQYF
TRBJ2-2 . . TRBV27 TGTGCCAGCAGTTTCAGGGTAACCGGGGAGCTGTTTTTT CASSFRVTGELFF
TRBJ1-5 . . TRBV18 TGTGCCAGCTCATTTTTCGGTGATCAGCCCCAGCATTTT CASSFFGDQPQHF
TRBJ2-1 TRBD2 . TRBV7-3 TGTGCCAGCAGCTTAGGCGGCGGGAGGACGTACAATGAGCAGTTCTTC CASSLGGGRTYNEQFF
TRBJ2-7 . . TRBV7-2 TGTGCCAGCAGTAACGAAGCGGGTACCTACGAGCAGTACTTC CASSNEAGTYEQYF
TRBJ2-1 . . TRBV11-2 TGTGCCAGCAGCTTAGCCCACGGGTTCAATGAGCAGTTCTTC CASSLAHGFNEQFF
TRBJ2-7 TRBD1 . TRBV5-4 TGTGCCAGCAGCTTGAGACAGGGGGCTTACGAGCAGTACTTC CASSLRQGAYEQYF
TRBJ1-5 TRBD1 . TRBV10-1 TGCGCCAGAGGACAGGGCATTTCCCATAGCAATCAGCCCCAGCATTTT CARGQGISHSNQPQHF
TRBJ2-7 TRBD1 . TRBV5-6 TGTGCCAGCAGCGAGACAGGGGCCCCGGGGCACTACGAGCAGTACTTC CASSETGAPGHYEQYF
TRBJ1-1 . . TRBV11-2 TGTGCCAGCAGCTTCGGACGGGAAACAGAAGCTTTCTTT CASSFGRETEAFF
TRBJ2-7 . . TRBV27 TGTGCCAGCAGTTTGGGGGCTAGGGAATACGAGCAGTACTTC CASSLGAREYEQYF
TRBJ1-1 TRBD1 . TRBV2 TGTGCCAGCAGTCGGGACAGGGGGTTTAACACTGAAGCTTTCTTT CASSRDRGFNTEAFF
TRBJ2-7 TRBD1 . TRBV5-1 TGCGCCAGCAGCGAGGGGCCGGACAGGGTCTACGAGCAGTACTTC CASSEGPDRVYEQYF
TRBJ2-2 . . TRBV6-1 TGTGCCAGCATCGGGGGGCTTACGAACACCGGGGAGCTGTTTTTT CASIGGLTNTGELFF
TRBJ2-1 . . TRBV6-6 TGTGCCAGCAGTTACGACTTCGGGGGTGGTGAGCAGTTCTTC CASSYDFGGGEQFF
TRBJ1-1 . . TRBV28 TGTGCCAGCAGTTTATCTAGGGGGTTGGCTTTCTTT CASSLSRGLAFF
TRBJ2-2 . . TRBV7-7 TGTGCCAGCAGCTCCAGGGGTTCCACCGGGGAGCTGTTTTTT CASSSRGSTGELFF
TRBJ2-7 . . TRBV2 TGTGCCAGCAGTGCGGACAGATCCTACGAGCAGTACTTC CASSADRSYEQYF
TRBJ1-1 TRBD1 . TRBV19 TGTGCCAGTAGATTTCACAGGGGCTTGAACACTGAAGCTTTCTTT CASRFHRGLNTEAFF
TRBJ2-1 . . TRBV30 TGTGCCTGGAGGCAGAGGTTAGACAATGAGCAGTTCTTC CAWRQRLDNEQFF
TRBJ2-3 . . TRBV19 TGTGCCAGTAGTATCCGGGACACAGATACGCAGTATTTT CASSIRDTDTQYF
TRBJ1-5 . . TRBV27 TGTGCCAGCAGCCCTTTACCCCCGGAACAGGGAAAACAGCATTTT CASSPLPPEQGKQHF
TRBJ2-1 TRBD2 once TRBV5-6 TGTGCCAGCAGCGAGTCCCAGCGGGGTGGGCAGTTCTTC CASSESQRGGQFF
TRBJ2-3 . . TRBV19 TGTGCCAGTAGTATGGTAGCGCTAACAGATACGCAGTATTTT CASSMVALTDTQYF
TRBJ2-7 TRBD2 . TRBV4-1 TGCGCCAGCAGCCAAGATCCCCCGCCGGGACTAGCCCACGAGCAGTACTTC CASSQDPPPGLAHEQYF
TRBJ1-4 . . TRBV30 TGTGCCTGGAGTACAGGGTACCCTGGGGAACTGTTTTTT CAWSTGYPGELFF
TRBJ2-1 TRBD2 . TRBV19 TGTGCCAGTAGTCTGAGCGGGAGTGGCGATGAGCAGTTCTTC CASSLSGSGDEQFF
TRBJ1-2 . . TRBV7-9 TGTGCCAGCAGCCGAGAGGTGGCGGGCTATGGCTACACCTTC CASSREVAGYGYTF
TRBJ2-1 . few TRBV9 TGTGCCAGCAGCGTAATCTCCCACAATGAGCAGTTCTTC CASSVISHNEQFF
TRBJ2-1 TRBD2 . TRBV7-9 TGTGCCAGCAGCTTTTCCGGGGCGGGAGGCTCCTACAATGAGCAGTTCTTC CASSFSGAGGSYNEQFF
TRBJ2-1 . . TRBV7-6 TGTGCCAGCAGCTTAGGGCCTAGCTCCAATGAGCAGTTCTTC CASSLGPSSNEQFF
TRBJ2-7 TRBD1 . TRBV19 TGTGCCAGTAGGTCGTGCCGGGACAGGGGGTGTGAGCAGTACTTC CASRSCRDRGCEQYF
TRBJ2-7 . . TRBV28 TGTGCCAGCAGTTTTTTTCCTGTACCTACCGTGTCCTACGAGCAGTACTTC CASSFFPVPTVSYEQYF
TRBJ2-1 TRBD2 . TRBV9 TGTGCCAGCAGCTTAATAGGACTAGCAGGTGAGCAGTTCTTC CASSLIGLAGEQFF
TRBJ2-7 TRBD1 . TRBV19 TGTGCCAGTAGACCTTCAGGGGGTTACGAGCAGTACTTC CASRPSGGYEQYF
TRBJ2-1 TRBD1 . TRBV28 TGTGCCAGCAGTACCCAACAGGGGCGACCTTACAATGAGCAGTTCTTC CASSTQQGRPYNEQFF
TRBJ2-5 . . TRBV7-2 TGTGCCAGCAGCTTATTGAGGGCCGACTTTAAAGAGACCCAGTACTTC CASSLLRADFKETQYF
TRBJ2-7 TRBD2 . TRBV11-3 TGTGCCAGCAGCGCCCAGCGGGAGAGTGGCGAGCAGTACTTC CASSAQRESGEQYF
TRBJ2-7 . once TRBV6-1 TGTGCCAGCAGTGAACTCAGATACGAGCAGTACTTC CASSELRYEQYF
TRBJ2-3 . . TRBV28 TGTGCCAGCAGCCTTCTTGGCGGACAGAGCACAGATACGCAGTATTTT CASSLLGGQSTDTQYF
TRBJ2-5 . . TRBV6-5 TGTGCCAGCAGACCAGGACAGCAAGAGACCCAGTACTTC CASRPGQQETQYF
TRBJ2-3 TRBD2 . TRBV11-2 TGTGCCAGCAGCACCGGACTAGCGGGAGAGGGTACGCAGTATTTT CASSTGLAGEGTQYF
TRBJ1-5 TRBD1 . TRBV19 TGTGCCAGTACCCTACAGGGGAATCAGCCCCAGCATTTT CASTLQGNQPQHF
TRBJ1-5 . . TRBV2 TGTGCCAGCAGCGGGGAGAAAGAAGCGTATCAGCCCCAGCATTTT CASSGEKEAYQPQHF
TRBJ2-7 . . TRBV9 TGTGCCAGCAGCGGAGCAGGGAAACCCTACGAGCAGTACTTC CASSGAGKPYEQYF
TRBJ1-5 TRBD1 . TRBV5-8 TGTGCCAGCAGCCCACATTGGGGGACAGTCACCAATCAGCCCCAGCATTTT CASSPHWGTVTNQPQHF
TRBJ1-5 . . TRBV28 TGTGCCAGCAGTTTAGGAAGGGGGACACCAAATCAGCCCCAGCATTTT CASSLGRGTPNQPQHF
TRBJ2-2 TRBD2 . TRBV7-2 TGTGCCAGCAGCTTAAGACTAGCCCTGGGGGAGCTGTTTTTT CASSLRLALGELFF
TRBJ2-7 . . TRBV27 TGTGCCAGCAGTAAGGAGGCCCGCTCCTACGAGCAGTACTTC CASSKEARSYEQYF
TRBJ1-5 . . TRBV30 TGTGCCTGGAGTGTTGGGGTAGAGGGCCAGCCCCAGCATTTT CAWSVGVEGQPQHF
TRBJ1-2 . once TRBV27 TGTGCCAGCAGTCCTCGACAGGACGGGACGCTCGGCTACACCTTC CASSPRQDGTLGYTF
TRBJ1-1 . . TRBV10-3 TGTGCCATCAGGCGGGACGGAATGGCTTTCTTT CAIRRDGMAFF
TRBJ2-7 . . TRBV28 TGTGCCAGCAGTTCGGCAGCGTACGAGCAGTACTTC CASSSAAYEQYF